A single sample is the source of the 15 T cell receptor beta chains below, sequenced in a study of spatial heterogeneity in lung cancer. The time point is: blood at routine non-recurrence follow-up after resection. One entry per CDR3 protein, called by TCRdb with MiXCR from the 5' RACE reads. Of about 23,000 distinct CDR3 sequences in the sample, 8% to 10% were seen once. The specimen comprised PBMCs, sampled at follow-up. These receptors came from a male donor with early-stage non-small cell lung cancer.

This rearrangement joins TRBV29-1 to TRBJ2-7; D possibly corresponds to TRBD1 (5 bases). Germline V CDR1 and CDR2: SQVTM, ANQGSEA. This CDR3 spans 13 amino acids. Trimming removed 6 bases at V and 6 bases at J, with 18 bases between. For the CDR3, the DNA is TGCAGCGTCCGAGACAGAATCAGGGTCGAGCAGTACTTC. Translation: CSVRDRIRVEQYF.

The CDR3: CASSLSAESTGELFF. CDR3 DNA: TGTGCCAGCAGTTTATCGGCAGAGTCCACCGGGGAGCTGTTTTTT. The rearrangement joins TRBV28 to TRBJ2-2, with unresolved D. From germline, CDR1 is MDHEN and CDR2 SYDVKM. Trimming stripped 1 base from V and 4 bases from J, with 10 bases between. This CDR3 is 15 amino acids long.

DNA of the CDR3: TGTGCCAGCAGTGACGGGGCGGTTAGCAATCAGCCCCAGCATTTT. This codes for CASSDGAVSNQPQHF. This sequence joins TRBV25-1 and TRBJ1-5; perhaps TRBD1 as D (5 bases). The CDR3 contains 15 residues. Germline V gives CDR1 MGHDK, CDR2 SYGVNS. Trimming pared 3 bases from V and 0 bases from J, leaving 9 bases between.

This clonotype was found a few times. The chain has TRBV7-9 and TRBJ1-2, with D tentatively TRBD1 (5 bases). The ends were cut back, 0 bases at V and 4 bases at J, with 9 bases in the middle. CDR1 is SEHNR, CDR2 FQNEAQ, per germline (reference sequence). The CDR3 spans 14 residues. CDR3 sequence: CASSLAGRVYGYTF. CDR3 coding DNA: TGTGCCAGCAGCTTAGCGGGCAGGGTCTATGGCTACACCTTC.

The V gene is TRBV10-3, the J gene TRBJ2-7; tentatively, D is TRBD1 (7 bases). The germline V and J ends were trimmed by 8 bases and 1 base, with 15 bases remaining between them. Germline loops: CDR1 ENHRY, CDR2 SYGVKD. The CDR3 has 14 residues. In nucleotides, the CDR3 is TGTGCCATCTCCCGCGGGACAGAGTCCTACGAGCAGTACTTC. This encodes CAISRGTESYEQYF.

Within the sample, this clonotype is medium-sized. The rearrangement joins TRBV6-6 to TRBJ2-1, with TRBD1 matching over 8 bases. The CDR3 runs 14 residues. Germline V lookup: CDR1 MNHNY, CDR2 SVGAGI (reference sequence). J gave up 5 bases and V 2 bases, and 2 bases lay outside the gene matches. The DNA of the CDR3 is TGTGCCAGCAGTTACACGGACAGGGACAATGAGCAGTTCTTC. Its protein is CASSYTDRDNEQFF.

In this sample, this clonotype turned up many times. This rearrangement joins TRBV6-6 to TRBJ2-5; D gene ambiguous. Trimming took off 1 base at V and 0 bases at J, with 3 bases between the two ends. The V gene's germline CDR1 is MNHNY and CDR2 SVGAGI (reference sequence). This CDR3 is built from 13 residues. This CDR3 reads CASSYFNQETQYF. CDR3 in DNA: TGTGCCAGCAGTTACTTTAACCAAGAGACCCAGTACTTC.

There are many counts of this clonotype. This CDR3 reads CASSYGPGANTEAFF. The CDR3, as DNA: TGTGCCAGCAGTTACGGGCCAGGGGCCAACACTGAAGCTTTCTTT. This chain connects TRBV6-5 to TRBJ1-1; possibly TRBD1 for D (6 bases). There are 15 residues in the CDR3. V dropped 2 bases and J dropped 2 bases, with 12 bases sitting between them. From germline, CDR1 is MNHEY and CDR2 SVGAGI.

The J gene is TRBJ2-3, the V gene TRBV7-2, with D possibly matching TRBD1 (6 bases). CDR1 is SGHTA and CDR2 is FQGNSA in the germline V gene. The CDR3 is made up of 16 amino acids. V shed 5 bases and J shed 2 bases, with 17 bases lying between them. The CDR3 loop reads CASSLNLGAATDTQYF. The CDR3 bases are TGTGCCAGCAGCCTAAATTTGGGGGCCGCCACAGATACGCAGTATTTT. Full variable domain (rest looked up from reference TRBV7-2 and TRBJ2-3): GAGVSQSPSNKVTEKGKDVELRCDPISGHTALYWYRQSLGQGLEFLIYFQGNSAPDKSGLPSDRFSAERTGGSVSTLTIQRTQQEDSAVYLCASSLNLGAATDTQYFGPGTRLTVL.

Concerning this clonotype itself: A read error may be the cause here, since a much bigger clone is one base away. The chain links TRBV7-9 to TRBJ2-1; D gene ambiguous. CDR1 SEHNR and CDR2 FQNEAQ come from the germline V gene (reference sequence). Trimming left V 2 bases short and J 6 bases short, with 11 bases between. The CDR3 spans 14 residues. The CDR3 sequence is CASSLLGVFNEQFF. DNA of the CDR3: TGTGCCAGCAGCTTACTGGGCGTCTTCAATGAGCAGTTCTTC.

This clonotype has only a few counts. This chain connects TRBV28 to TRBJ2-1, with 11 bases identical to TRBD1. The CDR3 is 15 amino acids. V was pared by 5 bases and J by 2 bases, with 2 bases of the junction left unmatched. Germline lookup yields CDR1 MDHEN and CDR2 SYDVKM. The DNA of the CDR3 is TGTGCCAGCAGTGCGGGACAGGGGGCCTACAATGAGCAGTTCTTC. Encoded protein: CASSAGQGAYNEQFF. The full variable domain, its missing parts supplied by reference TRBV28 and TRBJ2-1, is DVKVTQSSRYLVKRTGEKVFLECVQDMDHENMFWYRQDPGLGLRLIYFSYDVKMKEKGDIPEGYSVSREKKERFSLILESASTNQTSMYLCASSAGQGAYNEQFFGPGTRLTVL.

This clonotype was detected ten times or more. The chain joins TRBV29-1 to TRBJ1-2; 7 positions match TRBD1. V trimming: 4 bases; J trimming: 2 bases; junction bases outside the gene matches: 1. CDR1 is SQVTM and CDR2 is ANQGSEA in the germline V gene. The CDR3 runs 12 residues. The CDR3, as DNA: TGCAGCGTTGTGGGACAGAACTATGGCTACACCTTC. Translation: CSVVGQNYGYTF.

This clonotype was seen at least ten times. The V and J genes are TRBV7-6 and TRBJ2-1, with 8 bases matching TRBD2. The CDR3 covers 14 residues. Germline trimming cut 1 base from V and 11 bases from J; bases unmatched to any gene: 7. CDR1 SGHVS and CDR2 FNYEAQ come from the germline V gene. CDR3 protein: CASSLDGLAGKQFF. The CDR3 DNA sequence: TGTGCCAGCAGCTTAGATGGACTAGCTGGCAAGCAGTTCTTC. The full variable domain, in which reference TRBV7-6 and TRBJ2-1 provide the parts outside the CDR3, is GAGVSQSPRYKVTKRGQDVALRCDPISGHVSLYWYRQALGQGPEFLTYFNYEAQQDKSGLPNDRFSAERPEGSISTLTIQRTEQRDSAMYRCASSLDGLAGKQFFGPGTRLTVL.

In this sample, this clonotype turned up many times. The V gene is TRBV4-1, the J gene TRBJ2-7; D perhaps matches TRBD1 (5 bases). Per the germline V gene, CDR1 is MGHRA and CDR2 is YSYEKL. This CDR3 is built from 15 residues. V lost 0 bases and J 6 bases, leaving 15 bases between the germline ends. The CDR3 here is CASSQDRTLGAEQYF. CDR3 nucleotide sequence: TGCGCCAGCAGCCAAGACAGGACCCTTGGGGCCGAGCAGTACTTC.

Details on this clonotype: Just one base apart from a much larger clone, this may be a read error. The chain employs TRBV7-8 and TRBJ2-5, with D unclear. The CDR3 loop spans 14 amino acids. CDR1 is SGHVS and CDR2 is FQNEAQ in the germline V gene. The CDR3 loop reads CASLTSTSAETQCF. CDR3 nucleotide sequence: TGTGCCAGCCTAACCTCTACCTCTGCAGAGACCCAGTGCTTC.